The source of this T cell receptor (beta chain) is a study of T cells after yellow fever vaccination. TCRdb re-derived calls from the 5' RACE reads in MiXCR, one entry per CDR3 protein. The data show 250,000 to 350,000 distinct CDR3 sequences, with 3.5% to 4.5% seen just once and 15% to 20% held by the top ten. Trimming took 3 bases from V and 9 from J, leaving 12 bases between them. From germline, CDR1 is DFQATT and CDR2 SNEGSKA (reference sequence). The CDR3 has 13 residues. This clonotype was found a few times. Antigen unknown. Study results and caveats: The booster saw the reappearance of most primary-vaccination clones (nearly 98% CD4, around 88% CD8).

The J gene is TRBJ1-6, the V gene TRBV20-1, with D possibly being TRBD1 (5 bases). The receptor's source is a young man who received the YFV17D yellow fever vaccine. Specimen: PBMCs, collected 15 days after the yellow fever booster vaccination. CDR3 sequence (DNA): TGCAGTGCTAGGGAGCAGGGTGGTTCACCCCTCCACTTT. Amino acids: CSAREQGGSPLHF.